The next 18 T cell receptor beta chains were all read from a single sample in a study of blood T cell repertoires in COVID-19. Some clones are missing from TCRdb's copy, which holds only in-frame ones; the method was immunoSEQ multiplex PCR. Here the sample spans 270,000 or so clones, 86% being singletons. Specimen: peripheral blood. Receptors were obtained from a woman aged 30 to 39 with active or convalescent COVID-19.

The CDR3 spells CASSIGGAITNEKLFF. The CDR3 DNA reads TGTGCCAGTAGTATTGGAGGCGCAATAACTAATGAAAAACTGTTTTTT. V and J are TRBV19 and TRBJ1-4, with D unresolved. V dropped 3 bases and J dropped 1 base, with 12 bases sitting between them. Germline assignment: CDR1 LNHDA and CDR2 SQIVND (reference sequence). The CDR3 has 16 amino acids.

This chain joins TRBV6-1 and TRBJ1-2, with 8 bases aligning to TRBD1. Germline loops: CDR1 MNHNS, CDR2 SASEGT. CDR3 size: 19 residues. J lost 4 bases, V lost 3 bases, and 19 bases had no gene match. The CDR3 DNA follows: TGTGCCAGCAGTGACCCGTACGACAGGGGCGCATTCATATCCTATGGCTACACCTTC. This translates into CASSDPYDRGAFISYGYTF.

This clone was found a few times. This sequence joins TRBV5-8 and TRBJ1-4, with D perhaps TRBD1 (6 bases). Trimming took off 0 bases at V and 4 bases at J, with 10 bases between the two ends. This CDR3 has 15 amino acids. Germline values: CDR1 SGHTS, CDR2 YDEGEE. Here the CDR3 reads CASSLGGQINEKLFF. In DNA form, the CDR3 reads TGTGCCAGCAGCTTGGGCGGACAGATTAATGAAAAACTGTTTTTT.

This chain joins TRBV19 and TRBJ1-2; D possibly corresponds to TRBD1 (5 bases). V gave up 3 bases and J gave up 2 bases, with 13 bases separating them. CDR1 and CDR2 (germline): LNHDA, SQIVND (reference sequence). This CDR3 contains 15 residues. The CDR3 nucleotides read TGTGCCAGTAGTATGGGAGGGGTCGGAAACTATGGCTACACCTTC. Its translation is CASSMGGVGNYGYTF.

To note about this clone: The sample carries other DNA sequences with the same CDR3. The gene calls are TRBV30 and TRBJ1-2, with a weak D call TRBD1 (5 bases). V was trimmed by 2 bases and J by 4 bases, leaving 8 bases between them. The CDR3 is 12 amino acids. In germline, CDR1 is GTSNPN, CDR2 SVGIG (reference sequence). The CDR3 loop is CAWSPRGYGYTF. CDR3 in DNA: TGTGCCTGGAGTCCTAGGGGCTATGGCTACACCTTC. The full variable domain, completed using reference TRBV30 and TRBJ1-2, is SQTIHQWPATLVQPVGSPLSLECTVEGTSNPNLYWYRQAAGRGLQLLFYSVGIGQISSEVPQNLSASRPQDRQFILSSKKLLLSDSGFYLCAWSPRGYGYTFGSGTRLTVV.

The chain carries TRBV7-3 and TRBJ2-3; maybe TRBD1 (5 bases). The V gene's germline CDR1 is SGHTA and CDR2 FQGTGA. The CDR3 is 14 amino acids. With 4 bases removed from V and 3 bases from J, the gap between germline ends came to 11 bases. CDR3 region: CASSSRQGTDTQYF. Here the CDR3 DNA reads TGTGCCAGCAGCTCGCGGCAGGGAACAGATACGCAGTATTTT.

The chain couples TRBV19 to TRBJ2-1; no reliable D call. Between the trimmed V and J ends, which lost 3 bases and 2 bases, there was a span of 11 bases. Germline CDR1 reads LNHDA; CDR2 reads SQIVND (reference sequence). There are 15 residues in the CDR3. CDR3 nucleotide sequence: TGTGCCAGTAGTATTATAGACAAACCCTACAATGAGCAGTTCTTC. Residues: CASSIIDKPYNEQFF. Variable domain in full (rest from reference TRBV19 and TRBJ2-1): DGGITQSPKYLFRKEGQNVTLSCEQNLNHDAMYWYRQDPGQGLRLIYYSQIVNDFQKGDIAEGYSVSREKKESFPLTVTSAQKNPTAFYLCASSIIDKPYNEQFFGPGTRLTVL.

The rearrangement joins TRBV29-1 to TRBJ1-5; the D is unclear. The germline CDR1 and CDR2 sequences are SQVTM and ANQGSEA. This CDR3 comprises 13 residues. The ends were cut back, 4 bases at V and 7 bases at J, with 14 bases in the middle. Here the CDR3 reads CSVALTEGQPQHF. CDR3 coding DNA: TGCAGCGTTGCCCTAACTGAGGGACAGCCCCAGCATTTT.

The CDR3 DNA follows: TGTGCCAGCAGCCCTCGTCGAGCGGGGATCACCACAGATACGCAGTATTTT. Protein: CASSPRRAGITTDTQYF. The V and J genes are TRBV28 and TRBJ2-3; TRBD2 matches at 7 bases. The CDR3 runs 17 residues. With 6 bases clipped from V and 2 bases from J, the junction kept 14 bases outside the gene matches. Germline values: CDR1 MDHEN, CDR2 SYDVKM.

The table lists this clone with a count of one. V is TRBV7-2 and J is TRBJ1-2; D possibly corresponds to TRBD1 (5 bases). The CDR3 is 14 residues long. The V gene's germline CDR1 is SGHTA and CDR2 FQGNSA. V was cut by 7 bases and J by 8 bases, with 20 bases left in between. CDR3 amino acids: CASNPGGQDLGYTF. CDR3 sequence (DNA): TGTGCCAGCAACCCGGGGGGTCAGGACCTCGGCTACACCTTC.

The chain's CDR3 is CASNWGGDYNEQFF. CDR3 DNA: TGTGCCAGCAACTGGGGGGGCGACTACAATGAGCAGTTCTTC. V is TRBV6-6 and J is TRBJ2-1; the D gene is possibly TRBD2 (7 bases). V was shortened by 7 bases and J by 3 bases, with 13 bases between the two germline ends. The CDR3 is made up of 14 amino acids. Per the germline V gene, CDR1 is MNHNY and CDR2 is SVGAGI (reference sequence).

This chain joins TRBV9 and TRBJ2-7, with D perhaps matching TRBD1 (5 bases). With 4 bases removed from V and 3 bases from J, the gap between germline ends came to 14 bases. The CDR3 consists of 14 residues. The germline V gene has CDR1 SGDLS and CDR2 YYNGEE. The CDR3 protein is CASSPQGTDYEQYF. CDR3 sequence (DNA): TGTGCCAGCAGCCCCCAGGGAACGGACTACGAGCAGTACTTC.

CDR3 nucleotides: TGTGCCAGCAGCGTAGTAAGGGGTAGGACTGAAGCTTTCTTT. Amino acid sequence: CASSVVRGRTEAFF. This chain joins TRBV9 and TRBJ1-1; D may be TRBD1 (5 bases). This CDR3 contains 14 residues. V lost 0 bases and J lost 5, with 11 bases in between. CDR1 SGDLS and CDR2 YYNGEE come from the germline V gene.

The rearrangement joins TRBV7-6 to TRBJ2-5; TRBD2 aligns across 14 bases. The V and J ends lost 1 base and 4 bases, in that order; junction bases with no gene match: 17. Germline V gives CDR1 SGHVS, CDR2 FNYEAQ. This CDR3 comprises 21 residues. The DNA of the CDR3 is TGTGCCAGCAGCTTAGTTGAACCGAAGCGACTAGCGGGGGGGAAGCGAGAGACCCAGTACTTC. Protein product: CASSLVEPKRLAGGKRETQYF.

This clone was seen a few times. CDR3 sequence (DNA): TGCAGCGTTAGACTAGATAACTATGGCTACACCTTC. It specifies CSVRLDNYGYTF. The chain employs TRBV29-1 and TRBJ1-2; no clear D. V gave up 5 bases and J gave up 1 base, with 8 bases separating them. The CDR3 covers 12 residues. Germline V gives CDR1 SQVTM, CDR2 ANQGSEA.

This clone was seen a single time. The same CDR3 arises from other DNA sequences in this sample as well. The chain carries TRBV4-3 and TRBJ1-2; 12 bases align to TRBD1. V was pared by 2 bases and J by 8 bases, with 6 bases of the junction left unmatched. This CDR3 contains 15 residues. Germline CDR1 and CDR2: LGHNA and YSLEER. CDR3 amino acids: CASSQSGTGGHGYTF. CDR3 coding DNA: TGCGCCAGCAGCCAATCCGGGACAGGGGGCCACGGCTACACCTTC.

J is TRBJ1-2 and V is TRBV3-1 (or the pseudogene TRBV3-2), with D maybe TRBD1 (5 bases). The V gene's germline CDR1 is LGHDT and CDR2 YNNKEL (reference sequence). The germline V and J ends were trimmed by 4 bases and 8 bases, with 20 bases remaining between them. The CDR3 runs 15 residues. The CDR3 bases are TGTGCCAGCAGCCCCAGGTCACTCAGGGTTGAAGGCTACACCTTC. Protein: CASSPRSLRVEGYTF.

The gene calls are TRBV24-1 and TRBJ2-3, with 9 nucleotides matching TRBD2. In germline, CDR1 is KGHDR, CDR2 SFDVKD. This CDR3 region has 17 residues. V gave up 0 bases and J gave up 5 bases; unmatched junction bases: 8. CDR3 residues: CATSDLKASGAGDTQYF. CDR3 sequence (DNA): TGTGCCACCAGTGATTTGAAGGCTAGCGGGGCCGGAGATACGCAGTATTTT.